This T cell receptor beta chain was profiled in a study of T cells in Graves' hyperthyroidism and ophthalmopathy. Study details: Peripheral blood collection took place at initial diagnosis, before any treatment. Whole-study findings and limits: The model's output predicted ophthalmopathy at a median of 6.5 months prior to onset.

Used for diagnoses were clinical symptoms, serum thyroxine and TRAb, thyroid ultrasound and orbital computed tomography. Worth noting for this clonotype: Its antigen is undetermined.

V was shortened by 3 bases and J by 8 bases, with 8 bases between the two germline ends. CDR3 length: 13 amino acids. Looked up from germline, CDR1 is SGHVS and CDR2 is FQNEAQ. TCR beta CDR3 regions were amplified from RNA. When the TCR CDR3 underwent first-round RT-PCR, the HTBI primer set was used. TCRdb redid the calling of the multiplex PCR reads with MiXCR, one entry per CDR3 protein. The data hold roughly 500,000 distinct CDR3 sequences, with about 16% observed a single time. Material: blood. This chain joins TRBV7-8 and TRBJ1-6; D is unclear. The clonotype originates from a woman aged 30 to 39 with Graves' ophthalmopathy. The CDR3: CASSFSGDSPLHF. The CDR3, as DNA: TGTGCCAGCAGCTTCAGTGGTGATTCACCCCTCCACTTT.